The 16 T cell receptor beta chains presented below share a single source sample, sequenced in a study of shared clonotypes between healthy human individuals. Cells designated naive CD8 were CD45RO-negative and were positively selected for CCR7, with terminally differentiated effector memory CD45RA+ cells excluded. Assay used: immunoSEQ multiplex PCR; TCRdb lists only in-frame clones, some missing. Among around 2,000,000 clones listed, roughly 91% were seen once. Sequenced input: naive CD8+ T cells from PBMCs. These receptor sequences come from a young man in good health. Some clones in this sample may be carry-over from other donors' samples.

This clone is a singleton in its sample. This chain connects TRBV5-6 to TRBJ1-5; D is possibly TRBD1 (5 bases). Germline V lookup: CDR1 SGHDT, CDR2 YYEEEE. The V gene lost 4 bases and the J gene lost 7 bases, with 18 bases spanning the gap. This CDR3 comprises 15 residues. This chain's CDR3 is CASSRRSRPGQPQHF. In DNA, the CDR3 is TGTGCCAGCAGCCGACGGTCGCGGCCAGGGCAGCCCCAGCATTTT.

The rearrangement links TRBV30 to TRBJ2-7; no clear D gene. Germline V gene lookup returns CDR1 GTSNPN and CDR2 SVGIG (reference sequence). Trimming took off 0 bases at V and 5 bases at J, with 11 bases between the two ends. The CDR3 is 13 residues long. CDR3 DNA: TGTGCCTGGAGTGTAACAGCACGACACGAGCAGTACTTC. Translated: CAWSVTARHEQYF.

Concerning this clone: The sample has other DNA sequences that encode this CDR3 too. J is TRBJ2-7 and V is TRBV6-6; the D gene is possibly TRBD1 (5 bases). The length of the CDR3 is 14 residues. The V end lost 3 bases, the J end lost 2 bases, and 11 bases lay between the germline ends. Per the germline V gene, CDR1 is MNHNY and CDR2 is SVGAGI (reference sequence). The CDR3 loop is CASSYISGTYEQYF. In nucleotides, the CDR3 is TGTGCCAGCAGTTATATCTCAGGGACCTACGAGCAGTACTTC.

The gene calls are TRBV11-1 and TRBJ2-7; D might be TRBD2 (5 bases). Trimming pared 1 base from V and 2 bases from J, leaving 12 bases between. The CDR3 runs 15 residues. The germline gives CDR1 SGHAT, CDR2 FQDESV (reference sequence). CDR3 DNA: TGTGCCAGCAGCTTAGTACGGGGTCTTCCCTACGAGCAGTACTTC. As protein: CASSLVRGLPYEQYF.

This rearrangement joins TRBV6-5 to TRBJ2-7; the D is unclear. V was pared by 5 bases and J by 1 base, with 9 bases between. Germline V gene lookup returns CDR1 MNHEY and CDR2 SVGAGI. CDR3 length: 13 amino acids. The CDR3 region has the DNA TGTGCCAGCAGTACCGGACCATCCTACGAGCAGTACTTC. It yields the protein CASSTGPSYEQYF.

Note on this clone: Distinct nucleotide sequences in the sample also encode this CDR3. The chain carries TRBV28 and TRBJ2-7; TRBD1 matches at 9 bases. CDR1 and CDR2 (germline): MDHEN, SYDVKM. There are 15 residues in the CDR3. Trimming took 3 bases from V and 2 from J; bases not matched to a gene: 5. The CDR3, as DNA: TGTGCCAGCAGTTTTCCCAGGACAGGGGCCTACGAGCAGTACTTC. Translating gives CASSFPRTGAYEQYF.

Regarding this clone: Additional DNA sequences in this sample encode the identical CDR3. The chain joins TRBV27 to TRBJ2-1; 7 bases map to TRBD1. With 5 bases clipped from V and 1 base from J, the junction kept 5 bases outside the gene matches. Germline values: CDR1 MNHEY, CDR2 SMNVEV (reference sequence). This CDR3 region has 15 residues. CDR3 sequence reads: CASSPGQTSYNEQFF. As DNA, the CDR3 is TGTGCCAGCAGTCCGGGACAGACTTCCTACAATGAGCAGTTCTTC.

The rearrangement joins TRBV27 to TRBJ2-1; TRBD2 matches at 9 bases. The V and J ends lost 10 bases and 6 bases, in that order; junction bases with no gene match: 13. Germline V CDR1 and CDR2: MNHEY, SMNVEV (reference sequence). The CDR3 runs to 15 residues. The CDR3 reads CATQLLAGKSNEQFF. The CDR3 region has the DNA TGTGCCACCCAGCTCCTAGCGGGAAAGAGCAATGAGCAGTTCTTC.

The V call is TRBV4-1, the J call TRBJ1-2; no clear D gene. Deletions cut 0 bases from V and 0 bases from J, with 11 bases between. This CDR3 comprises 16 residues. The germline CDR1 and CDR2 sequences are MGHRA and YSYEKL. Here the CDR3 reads CASSQDRVGPNYGYTF. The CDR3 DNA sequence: TGCGCCAGCAGCCAAGATAGGGTTGGACCTAACTATGGCTACACCTTC.

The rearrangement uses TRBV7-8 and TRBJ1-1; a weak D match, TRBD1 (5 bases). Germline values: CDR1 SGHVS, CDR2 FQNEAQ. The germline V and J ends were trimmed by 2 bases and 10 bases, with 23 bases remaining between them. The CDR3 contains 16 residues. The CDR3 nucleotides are TGTGCCAGCAGCTTATCGATATATGTAGGGGCCCCGGGAGCTTTCTTT. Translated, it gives CASSLSIYVGAPGAFF.

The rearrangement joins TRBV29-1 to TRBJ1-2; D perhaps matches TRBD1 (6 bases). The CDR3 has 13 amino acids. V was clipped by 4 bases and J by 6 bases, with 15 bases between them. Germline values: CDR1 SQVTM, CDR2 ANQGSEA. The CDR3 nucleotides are TGCAGCGTTGTACAGGGAAGGTTTGATGGCTACACCTTC. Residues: CSVVQGRFDGYTF. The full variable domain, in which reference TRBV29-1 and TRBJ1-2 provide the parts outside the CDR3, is SAVISQKPSRDICQRGTSLTIQCQVDSQVTMMFWYRQQPGQSLTLIATANQGSEATYESGFVIDKFPISRPNLTFSTLTVSNMSPEDSSIYLCSVVQGRFDGYTFGSGTRLTVV.

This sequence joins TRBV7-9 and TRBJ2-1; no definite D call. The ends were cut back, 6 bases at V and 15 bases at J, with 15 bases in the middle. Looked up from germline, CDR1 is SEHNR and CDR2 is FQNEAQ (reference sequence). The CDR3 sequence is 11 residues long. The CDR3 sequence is CASSKGWFRFF. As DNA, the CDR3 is TGTGCCAGCAGTAAAGGCTGGTTCCGGTTCTTC.

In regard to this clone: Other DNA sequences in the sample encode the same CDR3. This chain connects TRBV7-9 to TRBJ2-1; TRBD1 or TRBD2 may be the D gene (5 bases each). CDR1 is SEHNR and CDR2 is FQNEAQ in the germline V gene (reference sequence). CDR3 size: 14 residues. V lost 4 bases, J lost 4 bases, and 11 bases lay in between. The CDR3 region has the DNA TGTGCCAGCAGCTGGGGTGGGGGATACAATGAGCAGTTCTTC. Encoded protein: CASSWGGGYNEQFF.

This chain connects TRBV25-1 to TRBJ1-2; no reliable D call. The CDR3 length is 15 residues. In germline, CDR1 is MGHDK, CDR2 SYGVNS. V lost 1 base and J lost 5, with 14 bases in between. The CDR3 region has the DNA TGTGCCAGCAGTGAATTTGTCACCACTCCTTATGGCTACACCTTC. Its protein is CASSEFVTTPYGYTF.

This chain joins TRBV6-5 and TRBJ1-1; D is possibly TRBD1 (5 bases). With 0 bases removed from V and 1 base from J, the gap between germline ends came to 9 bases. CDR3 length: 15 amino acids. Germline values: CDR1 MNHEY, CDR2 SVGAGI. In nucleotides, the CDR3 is TGTGCCAGCAGTTACTCCGGGGGTTCGAACACTGAAGCTTTCTTT. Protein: CASSYSGGSNTEAFF.

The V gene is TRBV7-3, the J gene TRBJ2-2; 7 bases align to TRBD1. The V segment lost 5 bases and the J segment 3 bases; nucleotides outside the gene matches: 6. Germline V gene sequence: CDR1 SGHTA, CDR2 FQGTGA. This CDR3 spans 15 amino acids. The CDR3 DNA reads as TGTGCCAGCAGCCCGGGGACAGTCCACACCGGGGAGCTGTTTTTT. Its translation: CASSPGTVHTGELFF.